These 11 T cell receptor beta chains were all obtained from the same sample, sequenced in a study of early stage breast cancer tumors. TCRdb keeps only in-frame clones here, not all; method: immunoSEQ multiplex PCR. The sample includes tens of thousands of clones, 90% to 95% of them seen just once. The sample was blood. The receptors were sampled from a person aged 65 to 85 with breast cancer.

The rearrangement uses TRBV19 and TRBJ2-1; TRBD1 matches 7 bases. Germline V gene data show CDR1 as LNHDA and CDR2 as SQIVND (reference sequence). Trimming took 6 bases from V and 6 from J; bases not matched to a gene: 14. The CDR3 runs 16 residues. CDR3 in DNA: TGTGCCAGTAGCCGGCGGACAGGACGTACCCTCAATGAGCAGTTCTTC. It encodes CASSRRTGRTLNEQFF. Filled out from reference TRBV19 and TRBJ2-1, the complete variable domain reads DGGITQSPKYLFRKEGQNVTLSCEQNLNHDAMYWYRQDPGQGLRLIYYSQIVNDFQKGDIAEGYSVSREKKESFPLTVTSAQKNPTAFYLCASSRRTGRTLNEQFFGPGTRLTVL.

The chain has TRBV29-1 and TRBJ2-5; unclear D gene. The germline gives CDR1 SQVTM, CDR2 ANQGSEA. The V gene lost 6 bases and the J gene lost 1 base, with 9 bases spanning the gap. This CDR3 has 12 amino acids. This CDR3 is CSVSQSQETQYF. In DNA form, the CDR3 reads TGCAGCGTGTCACAGAGCCAAGAGACCCAGTACTTC.

The genes are TRBV10-3 and TRBJ1-1; weak D call: TRBD1 (5 bases). V was cut by 6 bases and J by 7 bases, with 9 bases left in between. Germline values: CDR1 ENHRY, CDR2 SYGVKD. The CDR3 extends over 11 amino acids. CDR3 bases: TGTGCCATCAGATCTCAGGGTGAAGCTTTCTTT. Protein product: CAIRSQGEAFF.

The genes are TRBV5-1 and TRBJ2-5; no firm D call. The CDR3 has 15 amino acids. V gave up 0 bases and J gave up 3 bases, with 12 bases separating them. Germline CDR1 SGHRS, CDR2 YFSETQ. CDR3 loop: CASSLVSVDKETQYF. The CDR3 nucleotides are TGCGCCAGCAGCTTGGTGTCAGTTGATAAAGAGACCCAGTACTTC. Supplemented by reference TRBV5-1 and TRBJ2-5, the full variable domain reads KAGVTQTPRYLIKTRGQQVTLSCSPISGHRSVSWYQQTPGQGLQFLFEYFSETQRNKGNFPGRFSGRQFSNSRSEMNVSTLELGDSALYLCASSLVSVDKETQYFGPGTRLLVL.

The chain uses TRBV2 and TRBJ2-5, with 7 bases aligning to TRBD1. Germline loops: CDR1 SNHLY, CDR2 FYNNEI. V was clipped by 8 bases and J by 1 base; unmatched bases: 4. There are 13 residues in the CDR3. The CDR3 DNA is TGTGCCAGCGGGGGACAGCTCCAAGAGACCCAGTACTTC. Its protein product is CASGGQLQETQYF.

The V call is TRBV5-4, the J call TRBJ1-6; D is possibly TRBD1 (5 bases). This CDR3 region has 17 residues. In germline, CDR1 is SGHNT, CDR2 YYREEE (reference sequence). Trimming took off 3 bases at V and 6 bases at J, with 19 bases between the two ends. The CDR3 nucleotides are TGTGCCAGCAGCTGGGAGGGACGGCGGGCGATTAATTCACCCCTCCACTTT. This sequence encodes CASSWEGRRAINSPLHF.

This clone was counted once. This chain links TRBV7-9 with TRBJ2-1; 14 bases fit TRBD2. The CDR3 is made up of 17 amino acids. The germline V gene encodes CDR1 SEHNR and CDR2 FQNEAQ (reference sequence). V dropped 5 bases and J dropped 9; count of bases not matched to a gene: 12. CDR3 nucleotides: TGTGCCAGCAGCCCTCCCGGGACTAGCGGGGGACGGGGTGAGCAGTTCTTC. This translates into CASSPPGTSGGRGEQFF.

This sequence joins TRBV27 and TRBJ2-3, with D perhaps TRBD1 (5 bases). The CDR3 is 15 amino acids. Trimming left V 5 bases short and J 2 bases short, with 14 bases between. Germline loops: CDR1 MNHEY, CDR2 SMNVEV (reference sequence). The CDR3 nucleotides are TGTGCCAGCAGTACTTCACAGGACAACACAGATACGCAGTATTTT. Amino acid sequence: CASSTSQDNTDTQYF.

The chain links TRBV19 to TRBJ2-7; 11 bases match TRBD2. J was trimmed by 7 bases and V by 6 bases; bases with no gene match: 5. CDR1 and CDR2 from the germline V gene are LNHDA and SQIVND (reference sequence). The CDR3 loop spans 13 amino acids. The CDR3 spells CASRGTSGVEQYF. The CDR3 nucleotides are TGTGCCAGTAGGGGGACTAGCGGTGTGGAGCAGTACTTC.

This clone was recorded only once. The V gene is TRBV11-2, the J gene TRBJ2-7, with TRBD1 matching 10 bases. J gave up 3 bases and V 1 base, and 3 bases lay outside the gene matches. The CDR3 contains 15 residues. Germline CDR1 SGHAT, CDR2 FQNNGV. In DNA form, the CDR3 reads TGTGCCAGCAGCTTAGTTGGGACAGGGGACTACGAGCAGTACTTC. Translated, it gives CASSLVGTGDYEQYF.

J is TRBJ2-7 and V is TRBV11-3, with 7 bases fitting TRBD1. This CDR3 region has 13 residues. CDR1 SGHNT and CDR2 YENEEA come from the germline V gene. V shed 5 bases, J shed 3 bases, and the junction held 4 bases outside the gene matches. The CDR3 DNA is TGTGCCAGCAGCCAGGGACAGAACTACGAGCAGTACTTC. Translation: CASSQGQNYEQYF.